This TCR beta chain was recorded in a study of blood T cell repertoires in COVID-19. Study background: Samples of COVID-19 (acute and convalescent) were obtained from the United States, Italy and Spain. PBMCs, B-cell-depleted T cells, or T cells provided the cDNA or gDNA that made up the material.

Original analysis: Cell counts per sample came from amplifying reference gene primers. The data were produced by immunoSEQ multiplex PCR, yet TCRdb's version contains in-frame clones alone and is incomplete. That table supplies the V and J calls and clone size; D and trimming were determined from the DNA. The sample includes tens of thousands of clones, over 80% of them seen just once. Germline lookup yields CDR1 SGHRS and CDR2 YFSETQ. The ends lost 6 bases at V and 2 bases at J; junction bases unmatched: 8. This CDR3 contains 15 residues. The origin of this receptor is a woman between 50 and 59 years old with acute or convalescent COVID-19. Material: peripheral blood. This chain joins TRBV5-1 and TRBJ2-1; 7 nucleotides line up with TRBD2. This chain's CDR3 is CASTLGGLTYNEQFF. Here the CDR3 DNA reads TGCGCCAGCACCCTCGGGGGACTAACCTACAATGAGCAGTTCTTC.